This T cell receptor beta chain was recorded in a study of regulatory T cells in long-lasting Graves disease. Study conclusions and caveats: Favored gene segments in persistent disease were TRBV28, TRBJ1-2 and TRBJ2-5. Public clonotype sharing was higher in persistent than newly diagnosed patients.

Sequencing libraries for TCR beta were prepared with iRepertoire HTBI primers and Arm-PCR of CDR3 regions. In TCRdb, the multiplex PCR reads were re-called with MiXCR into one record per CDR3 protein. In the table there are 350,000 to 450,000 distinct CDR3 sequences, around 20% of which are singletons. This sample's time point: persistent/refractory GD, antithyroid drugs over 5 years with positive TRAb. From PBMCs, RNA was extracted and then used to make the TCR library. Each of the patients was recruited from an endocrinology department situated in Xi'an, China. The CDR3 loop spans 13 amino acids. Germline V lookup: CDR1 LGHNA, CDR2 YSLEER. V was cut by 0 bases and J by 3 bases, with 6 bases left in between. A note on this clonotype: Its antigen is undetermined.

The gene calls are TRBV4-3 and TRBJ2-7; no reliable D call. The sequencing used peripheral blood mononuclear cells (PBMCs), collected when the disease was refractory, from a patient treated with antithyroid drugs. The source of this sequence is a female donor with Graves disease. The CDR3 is CASSQEIVYEQYF. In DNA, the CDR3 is TGCGCCAGCAGCCAAGAGATTGTCTACGAGCAGTACTTC.